This TCR beta chain was observed in a study of blood T cell repertoires in COVID-19 (dated by TCRdb to 2018 to 2021). About the investigation overall: Samples from collaborators originated in the United States, Italy and Spain and spanned both the acute and convalescent phases of COVID-19. The material from the prospective study consisted of cDNA or gDNA derived from T cells, B-cell-depleted T cells, or PBMCs. The dataset comprised deeply sampled blood TCRbeta repertoires from subjects exposed to, actively infected with, or recovered from COVID-19. The repertoires were released in a freely available public database intended as a resource for research on the immune response to SARS-CoV-2. Samples came from the ongoing ImmuneRACE study (first 160 participants) plus 1,254 subjects from 6 global collaborators. A de-identified subject ID, COVID-19 status, age in years and sex were almost always included in the sample metadata. Where available, HLA class I and class II types were taken from metadata supplied by the sample provider and were not determined by assay-based typing. Overall study results and their limits: The quantity of clinical and demographic metadata differed by source and by participant and was supplied without curation.

CDR1 and CDR2 are read off the germline V gene as KGHSH and LQKENI. V and J are trimmed by 4 bases and 6 bases, and the gene matches miss 5 bases of the junction. The CDR3 has 13 amino acids, counting the end cysteine and phenylalanine. Only the CDR3 portion is preserved as DNA: 39 bases, with reading frame beginning at the first base. The immunoSEQ Assay, a bias-controlled multiplex PCR, was used to amplify TCRbeta CDR3 regions from genomic DNA. From the authors' description of their analysis: The number of nucleated cells in each sample was estimated by amplification of reference gene primers within the assay. Sequence reads were collapsed and filtered to measure the absolute abundance of every unique TCRbeta CDR3 rearrangement. For each sample, productive Simpson clonality was calculated as the square root of Simpson's diversity index over productive rearrangements. TCRdb took this table from immuneACCESS and kept in-frame rearrangements with V and J called. Such tables lack part of the clones; where checked against another copy, unresolved V genes explain under half of the gap, and the rest is unexplained. D and trimming come from the DNA, and the V and J calls and clone size come from that table. The table for this sample lists hundreds of thousands of clones; 87% of them were counted only once. The ten largest make up over 6% of the sample.

Enrolling through a virtual design, the prospective study's participants ranged in age from roughly 18 to 90 years and lived across about two dozen United States geographic areas. In the prospective study, participants were assigned to cohorts based on the clinical history participants reported in a screening survey and a study questionnaire. ImmuneRACE Cohort 3 recovered participants were defined by two consecutive negative NP/OP PCR tests, healthcare professional clearance, or symptom resolution. In the prospective study, whole blood, serum and a nasopharyngeal or oropharyngeal swab were collected from each participant by mobile phlebotomists. Prospective study participants could optionally give additional blood draws and questionnaires over an approximately two-month period. Before DNA extraction, prospective study blood samples were shipped either frozen or at room temperature. On this clone itself: The target of this receptor is not known. No clone much larger than this one lies a single base away; base qualities are absent.

The clonotype was recovered from a woman aged 40 to 49 who had recovered from COVID-19. The sequence is built from TRBV18 and TRBJ2-7; the junction holds 8 bases that match TRBD2. Sample: PBMCs or T cells enriched from blood (not recorded which). CDR3 protein: CASSLGLAGEQYF. The DNA is TGTGCCAGCTCACTTGGGCTAGCGGGCGAGCAGTACTTC.